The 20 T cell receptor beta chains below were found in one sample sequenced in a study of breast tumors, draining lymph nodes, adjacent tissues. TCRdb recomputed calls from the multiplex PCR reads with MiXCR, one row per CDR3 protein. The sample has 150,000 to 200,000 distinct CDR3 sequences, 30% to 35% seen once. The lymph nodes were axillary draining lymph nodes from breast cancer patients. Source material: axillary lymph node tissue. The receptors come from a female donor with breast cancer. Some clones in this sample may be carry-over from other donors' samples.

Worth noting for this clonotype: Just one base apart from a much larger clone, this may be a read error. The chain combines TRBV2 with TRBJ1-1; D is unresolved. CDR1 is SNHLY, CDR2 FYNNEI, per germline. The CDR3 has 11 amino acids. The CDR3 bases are TGTGCCAGCATGGAGAGTACTGAAGCTCTCTTT. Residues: CASMESTEALF.

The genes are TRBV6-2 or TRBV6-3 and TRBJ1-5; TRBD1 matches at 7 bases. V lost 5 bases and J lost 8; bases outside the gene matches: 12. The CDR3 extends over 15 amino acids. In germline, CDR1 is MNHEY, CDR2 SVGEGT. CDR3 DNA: TGTGCCAGCAGTGATGAACAGGGGTTTGGTAAGCCCCAGCATTTT. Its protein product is CASSDEQGFGKPQHF.

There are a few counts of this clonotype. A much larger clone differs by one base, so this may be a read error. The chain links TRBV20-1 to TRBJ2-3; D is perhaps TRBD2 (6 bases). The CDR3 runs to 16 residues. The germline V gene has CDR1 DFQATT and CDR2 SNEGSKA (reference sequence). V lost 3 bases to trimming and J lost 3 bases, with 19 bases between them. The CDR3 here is CSARRLRSGATDTQYF. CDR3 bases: TGCAGTGCTAGGAGGCTCCGGTCGGGAGCGACAGATACGCAGTATTTT.

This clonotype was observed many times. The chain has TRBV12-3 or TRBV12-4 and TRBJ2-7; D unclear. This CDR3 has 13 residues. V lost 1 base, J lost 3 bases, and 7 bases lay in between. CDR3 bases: TGTGCCAGCAGTTTAGATCTAGTCTACGAGCAGTACTTC. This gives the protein CASSLDLVYEQYF.

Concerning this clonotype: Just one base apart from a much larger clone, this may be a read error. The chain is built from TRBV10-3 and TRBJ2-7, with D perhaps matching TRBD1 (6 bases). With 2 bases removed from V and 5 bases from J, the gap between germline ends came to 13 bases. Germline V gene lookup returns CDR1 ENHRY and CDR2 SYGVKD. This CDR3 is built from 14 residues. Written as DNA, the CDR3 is TGTGCCATCAGTGAGAGGGCAGGGGAACACGAGCAGTACTTC. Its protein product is CAISERAGEHEQYF.

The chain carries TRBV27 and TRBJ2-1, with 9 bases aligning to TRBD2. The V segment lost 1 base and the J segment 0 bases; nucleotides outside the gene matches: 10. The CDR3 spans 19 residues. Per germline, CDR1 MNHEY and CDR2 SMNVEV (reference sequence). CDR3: CASSLYGPSGTSSYNEQFF. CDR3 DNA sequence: TGTGCCAGCAGTTTATACGGTCCTAGCGGGACAAGCTCCTACAATGAGCAGTTCTTC.

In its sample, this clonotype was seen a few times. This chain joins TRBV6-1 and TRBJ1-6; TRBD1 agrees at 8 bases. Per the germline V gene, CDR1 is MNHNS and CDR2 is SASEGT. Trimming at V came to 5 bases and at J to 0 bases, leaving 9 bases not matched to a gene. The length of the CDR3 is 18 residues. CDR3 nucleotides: TGTGCCAGCAGTATACCCGGGACAGGATTCTCCTATAATTCACCCCTCCACTTT. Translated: CASSIPGTGFSYNSPLHF.

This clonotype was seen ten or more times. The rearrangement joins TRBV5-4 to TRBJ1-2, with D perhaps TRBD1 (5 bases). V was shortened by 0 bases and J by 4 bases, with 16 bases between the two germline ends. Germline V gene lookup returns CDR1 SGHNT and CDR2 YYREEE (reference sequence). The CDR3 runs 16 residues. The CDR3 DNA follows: TGTGCCAGCAGCTTGGCCAATCAGGGAATGGGCTATGGCTACACCTTC. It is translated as CASSLANQGMGYGYTF. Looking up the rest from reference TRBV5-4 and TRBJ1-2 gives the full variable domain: ETGVTQSPTHLIKTRGQQVTLRCSSQSGHNTVSWYQQALGQGPQFIFQYYREEENGRGNFPPRFSGLQFPNYSSELNVNALELDDSALYLCASSLANQGMGYGYTFGSGTRLTVV.

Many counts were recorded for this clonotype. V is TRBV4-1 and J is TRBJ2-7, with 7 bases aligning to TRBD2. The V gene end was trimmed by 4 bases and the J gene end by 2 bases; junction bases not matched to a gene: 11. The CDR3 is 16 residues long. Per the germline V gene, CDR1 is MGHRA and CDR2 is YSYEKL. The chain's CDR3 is CASSRRVWGGTYEQYF. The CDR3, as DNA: TGCGCCAGCAGCCGGAGGGTTTGGGGGGGTACCTACGAGCAGTACTTC.

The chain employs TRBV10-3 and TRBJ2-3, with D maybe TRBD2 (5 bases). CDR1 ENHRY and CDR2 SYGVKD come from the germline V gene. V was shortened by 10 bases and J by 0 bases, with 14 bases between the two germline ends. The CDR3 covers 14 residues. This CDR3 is CATSYGISTDTQYF. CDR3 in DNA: TGTGCCACTAGCTACGGGATTAGCACAGATACGCAGTATTTT.

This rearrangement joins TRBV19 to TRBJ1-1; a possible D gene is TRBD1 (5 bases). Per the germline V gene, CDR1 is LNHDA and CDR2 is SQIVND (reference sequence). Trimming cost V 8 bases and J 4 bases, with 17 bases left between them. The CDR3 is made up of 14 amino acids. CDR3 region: CASLKFLGATEAFF. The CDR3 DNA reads TGTGCCAGTCTAAAATTTTTAGGGGCCACTGAAGCTTTCTTT.

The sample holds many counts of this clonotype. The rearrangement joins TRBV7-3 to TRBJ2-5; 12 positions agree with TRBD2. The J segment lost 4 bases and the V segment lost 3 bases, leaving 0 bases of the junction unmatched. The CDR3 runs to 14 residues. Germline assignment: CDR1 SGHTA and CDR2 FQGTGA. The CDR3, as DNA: TGTGCCAGCAGCTTGACTAGCGGGGGAGAGACCCAGTACTTC. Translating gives CASSLTSGGETQYF.

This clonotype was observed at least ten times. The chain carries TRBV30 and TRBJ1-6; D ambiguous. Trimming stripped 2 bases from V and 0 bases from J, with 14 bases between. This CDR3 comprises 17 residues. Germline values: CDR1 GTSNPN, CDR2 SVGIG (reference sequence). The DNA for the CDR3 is TGTGCCTGGAGTATCGACGACCCGAGCTCCTATAATTCACCCCTCCACTTT. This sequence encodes CAWSIDDPSSYNSPLHF.

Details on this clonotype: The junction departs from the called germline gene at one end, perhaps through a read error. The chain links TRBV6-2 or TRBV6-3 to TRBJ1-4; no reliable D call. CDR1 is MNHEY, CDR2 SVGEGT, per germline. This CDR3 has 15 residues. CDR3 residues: CASSHSFSAREKLFF. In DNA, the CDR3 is TGTGCCAGCAGTCACTCTTTCTCTGCTCGGGAAAAACTGTTTTTT.

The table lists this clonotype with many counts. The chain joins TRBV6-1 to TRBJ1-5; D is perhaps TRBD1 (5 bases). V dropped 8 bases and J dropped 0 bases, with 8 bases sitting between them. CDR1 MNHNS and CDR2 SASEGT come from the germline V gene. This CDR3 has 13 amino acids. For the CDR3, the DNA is TGTGCCAGCGGGACGGTTAGCAATCAGCCCCAGCATTTT. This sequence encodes CASGTVSNQPQHF.

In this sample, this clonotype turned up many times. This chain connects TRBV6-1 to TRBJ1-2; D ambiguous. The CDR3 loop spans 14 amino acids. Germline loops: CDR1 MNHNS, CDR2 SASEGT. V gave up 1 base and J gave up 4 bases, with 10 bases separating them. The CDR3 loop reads CASSEGWLGYGYTF. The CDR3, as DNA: TGTGCCAGCAGTGAAGGATGGTTAGGCTATGGCTACACCTTC.

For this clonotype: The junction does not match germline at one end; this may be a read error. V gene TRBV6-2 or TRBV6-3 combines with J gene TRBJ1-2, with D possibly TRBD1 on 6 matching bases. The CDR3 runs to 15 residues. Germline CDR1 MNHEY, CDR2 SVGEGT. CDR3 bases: TGTGCCAGCACTTACCTGGGGGGCGCAGATTATGGCTACACCTTC. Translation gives CASTYLGGADYGYTF.

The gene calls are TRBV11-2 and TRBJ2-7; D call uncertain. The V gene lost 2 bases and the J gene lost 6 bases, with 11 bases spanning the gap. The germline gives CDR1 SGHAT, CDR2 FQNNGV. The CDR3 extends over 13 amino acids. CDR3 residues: CASSLHATSEQYF. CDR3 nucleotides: TGTGCCAGCAGCTTACACGCCACCTCCGAGCAGTACTTC.

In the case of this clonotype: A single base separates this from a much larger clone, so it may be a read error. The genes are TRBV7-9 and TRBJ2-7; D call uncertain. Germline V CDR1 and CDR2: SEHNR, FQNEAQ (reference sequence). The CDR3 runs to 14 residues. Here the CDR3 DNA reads TGTGCCAGCAACTTAGATGGCAGCTCCTACGAGCGGTACTTC. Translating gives CASNLDGSSYERYF. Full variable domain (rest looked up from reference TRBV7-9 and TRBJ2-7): DTGVSQNPRHKITKRGQNVTFRCDPISEHNRLYWYRQTLGQGPEFLTYFQNEAQLEKSRLLSDRFSAERPKGSFSTLEIQRTEQGDSAMYLCASNLDGSSYERYFGPGTRLTVT.

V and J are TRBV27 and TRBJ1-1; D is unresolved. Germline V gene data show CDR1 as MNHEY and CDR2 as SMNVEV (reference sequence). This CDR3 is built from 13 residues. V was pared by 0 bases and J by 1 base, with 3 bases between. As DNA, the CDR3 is TGTGCCAGCAGTTTATCACCGAACACTGAAGCTTTCTTT. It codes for CASSLSPNTEAFF.